The source of this T cell receptor beta chain is a study of regulatory T cells in long-lasting Graves disease. V dropped 3 bases and J dropped 4 bases, with 16 bases sitting between them. Germline loops: CDR1 SGDLS, CDR2 YYNGEE. The length of the CDR3 is 15 residues. The TCR beta library used iRepertoire HTBI primers with Arm-PCR amplification of CDR3. Each CDR3 protein is one row after TCRdb ran MiXCR on the multiplex PCR reads. The top ten clones hold 15% to 20% of a sample with 410,000 or so distinct CDR3 sequences, approximately 15% of them seen once. Time point reported: newly diagnosed GD, antithyroid drugs for less than 3 months. There was RNA extracted from PBMCs, and the TCR library was made from it. This sample also belongs to another study, concerning T cells in Graves' hyperthyroidism and ophthalmopathy.

The sequence derives from a woman in her twenties or thirties with Graves disease. The chain uses TRBV9 and TRBJ1-2; D gene ambiguous. The sequences come from peripheral blood mononuclear cells (PBMCs), collected at new diagnosis, from a patient treated with antithyroid drugs. The CDR3 region is CASSGSTRAGYGYTF. DNA of the CDR3: TGTGCCAGCAGCGGATCTACTAGGGCGGGCTATGGCTACACCTTC.